One T cell receptor (beta chain) is described in this entry. Its specificity is not known. Additional DNA sequences in this sample encode the identical CDR3. The data belong to a study of a mutant IDH1 vaccine in newly diagnosed glioma. Study-level background: Treated patients comprised 62.5% males and approximately 38% females, mean age roughly 43 years. Study results and limitations: Changes to the top peripheral T cell clonotypes appeared unrelated to pseudoprogression.

Sample time point: week 11, during vaccination. Doses comprised 300 ug of mutant IDH1 20-mer peptide each, plus topical imiquimod. Sequenced by immunoSEQ multiplex PCR; TCRdb stores in-frame clones only, minus some. This sample has roughly 120,000 clones, with around 77% found just once. This TCR came from a man between 35 and 55 years old with glioma. This material consisted of PBMCs, taken from a glioma patient whose treatment included an IDH1 peptide vaccine.

CDR3 residues: CASSLTGSSYNEQFF. The CDR3 region has the DNA TGCGCCAGCAGCTTGACAGGGAGCTCCTACAATGAGCAGTTCTTC. The chain has TRBV5-1 and TRBJ2-1; the D gene is possibly TRBD1 (6 bases). Germline V gene sequence: CDR1 SGHRS, CDR2 YFSETQ. This CDR3 has 15 residues. The V and J ends lost 1 base and 0 bases respectively, with 8 bases between them.